The 5 T cell receptor beta chains presented below share a single source sample, sequenced in a study of T cell responses to AZD1222 COVID-19 vaccine. Sequencing was performed with immunoSEQ multiplex PCR; in TCRdb, only in-frame clones are kept and a portion is missing. The sample consists of 65,000 to 85,000 clones, around 89% of them appearing once. Specimen: peripheral blood, collected 28 days after the second dose of the MenACWY control vaccine. Source of these receptors: an adult who received the MenACWY meningococcal vaccine as a control.

The rearrangement joins TRBV3-1 (or the pseudogene TRBV3-2) to TRBJ2-5; the D gene is possibly TRBD1 (5 bases). V lost 1 base to trimming and J lost 2 bases, with 8 bases between them. Germline V lookup: CDR1 LGHDT, CDR2 YNNKEL (reference sequence). This CDR3 spans 14 amino acids. The CDR3 DNA is TGTGCCAGCAGCCAAGTGGGGCCTCAAGAGACCCAGTACTTC. It is translated as CASSQVGPQETQYF.

As for this clone: In the same sample, other DNA sequences code for this CDR3. V is TRBV12-3 or TRBV12-4 and J is TRBJ2-3; possible D gene TRBD1, 6 bases. The CDR3 extends over 13 amino acids. V was cut by 2 bases and J by 3 bases, with 6 bases left in between. The CDR3 bases are TGTGCCAGCAGTTTACAGGGGACAGATACGCAGTATTTT. It yields the protein CASSLQGTDTQYF.

The rearrangement links TRBV30 to TRBJ2-7; D unresolved. This CDR3 comprises 12 residues. Between the trimmed V and J ends, which lost 1 base and 6 bases, there was a span of 10 bases. The germline V gene has CDR1 GTSNPN and CDR2 SVGIG (reference sequence). CDR3 in DNA: TGTGCCTGGAGTGGGGCCTCGGGCGAGCAGTACTTC. Translated, it gives CAWSGASGEQYF. Full variable domain (remainder filled in from reference TRBV30 and TRBJ2-7): SQTIHQWPATLVQPVGSPLSLECTVEGTSNPNLYWYRQAAGRGLQLLFYSVGIGQISSEVPQNLSASRPQDRQFILSSKKLLLSDSGFYLCAWSGASGEQYFGPGTRLTVT.

The chain couples TRBV2 to TRBJ2-2; possibly TRBD1 or TRBD2 for D (6 bases each). The V gene's germline CDR1 is SNHLY and CDR2 FYNNEI. This CDR3 contains 14 residues. V shed 6 bases and J shed 1 base, with 9 bases lying between them. Here the CDR3 reads CASRQGLNTGELFF. The DNA of the CDR3 is TGTGCCAGCAGACAGGGACTGAACACCGGGGAGCTGTTTTTT.

The chain is built from TRBV4-3 and TRBJ2-2; 7 bases agree with TRBD1. The CDR3 sequence is 16 residues long. CDR1 LGHNA and CDR2 YSLEER come from the germline V gene. The trim removed 0 bases at V and 5 bases at J, leaving 6 bases unmatched. The CDR3 nucleotides are TGCGCCAGCAGCCAAGAGAACAGGGGAACGACCGGGGAGCTGTTTTTT. It yields the protein CASSQENRGTTGELFF.